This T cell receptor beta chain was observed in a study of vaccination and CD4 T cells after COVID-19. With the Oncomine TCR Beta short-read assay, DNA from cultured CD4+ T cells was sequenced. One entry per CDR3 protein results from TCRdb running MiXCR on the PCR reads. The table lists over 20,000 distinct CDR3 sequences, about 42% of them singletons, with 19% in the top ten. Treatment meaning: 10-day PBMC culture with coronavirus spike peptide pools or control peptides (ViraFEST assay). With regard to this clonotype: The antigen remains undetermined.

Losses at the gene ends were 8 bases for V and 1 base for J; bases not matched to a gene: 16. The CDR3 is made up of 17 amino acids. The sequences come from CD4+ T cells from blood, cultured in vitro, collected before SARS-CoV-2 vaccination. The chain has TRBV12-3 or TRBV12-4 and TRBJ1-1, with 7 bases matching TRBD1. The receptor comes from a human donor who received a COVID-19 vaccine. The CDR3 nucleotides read TGTGCCAGCGGTTCAAGAGGGGGCAGGGCTGAGAACACTGAAGCTTTCTTT. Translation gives CASGSRGGRAENTEAFF.